These T cell receptor beta chains were read from a single sample in a study of blood T cell repertoires in COVID-19. TCRdb's copy holds only in-frame clones and misses some; the assay was immunoSEQ multiplex PCR. The sample includes 100,000 to 150,000 clones, around 87% of them seen just once. Sequenced material: peripheral blood. These TCRs come from a man aged 65 to 85 with active COVID-19. CDR3s include the opening cysteine and the closing phenylalanine or tryptophan. D genes are given only for firm matches. Clone size appears in some rows only: once, few, many, or a class for an expanded clone.

CDR3 DNA	CDR3 protein	D gene	clone size	V gene	J gene
TGTGCCAGCAGATCCGACAGGGCCGAGCAGTACTTC	CASRSDRAEQYF	TRBD1	NA	TRBV28	TRBJ2-7
TGTGCCAGCAGCTCCACAGGGGGTTTCACTGAAGCTTTCTTT	CASSSTGGFTEAFF	TRBD1	NA	TRBV7-3	TRBJ1-1
TGTGCCAGCACCCTAGGGTTGCGGGGAGGAAGGGATACGCAGTATTTT	CASTLGLRGGRDTQYF	NA	NA	TRBV28	TRBJ2-3
TGTGCCAGCAGTTTACGAACTAGCGGGAGTAGGAATGAGCAGTTCTTC	CASSLRTSGSRNEQFF	TRBD2	NA	TRBV27	TRBJ2-1
TGTGCCAGCAGCCCCATGCGAAGCCCCGGCACTGAAGCTTTCTTT	CASSPMRSPGTEAFF	NA	NA	TRBV7-9	TRBJ1-1
TGTGCCACCAGTGATCCTCAGGGTCGCTCTGGGGCCAACGTCCTGACTTTC	CATSDPQGRSGANVLTF	NA	NA	TRBV24-1	TRBJ2-6
TGTGCCATCAGTGAAGGACAGGGCCTCAATCAGCCCCAGCATTTT	CAISEGQGLNQPQHF	TRBD1	NA	TRBV10-3	TRBJ1-5
TGTGCCAGCAGCAAAGGACAGGTTAATACTGAAGCTTTCTTT	CASSKGQVNTEAFF	TRBD1	NA	TRBV6-5	TRBJ1-1
TGTGCCAGCAGCACAGGCTACAATGAGCAGTTCTTC	CASSTGYNEQFF	NA	NA	TRBV2	TRBJ2-1
TGTGCCAGCAGTTCCACCTCTGGAGGGCCTAGCAATCAGCCCCAGCATTTT	CASSSTSGGPSNQPQHF	NA	NA	TRBV6-2/TRBV6-3	TRBJ1-5
TGTGCCATCAGTGAAGGACTAGCGGGGGGCACAGATACGCAGTATTTT	CAISEGLAGGTDTQYF	TRBD2	NA	TRBV10-3	TRBJ2-3
TGTGCCAGCAGCTCGGGACTTAACACCGGGGAGCTGTTTTTT	CASSSGLNTGELFF	NA	NA	TRBV7-3	TRBJ2-2
TGTGCCAGCAGTTCCCTTACGGGACTAGCGGGAGGCCGTAAGGAGCAGTACTTC	CASSSLTGLAGGRKEQYF	TRBD2	NA	TRBV28	TRBJ2-7
TGTGCCAGCGATTTGACCCGGGTGGGCACTGAAGCTTTCTTT	CASDLTRVGTEAFF	NA	NA	TRBV28	TRBJ1-1
TGTGCCAGCAGTGACTACACCGCCGGGGGTAATGAAAAACTGTTTTTT	CASSDYTAGGNEKLFF	NA	NA	TRBV6-1	TRBJ1-4
TGTGCCAGCAGGCGACTAGCGGGAGGTGGCACAGATACGCAGTATTTT	CASRRLAGGGTDTQYF	TRBD2	NA	TRBV2	TRBJ2-3
TGTGCCTGGAGCGAAACATACACAGATACGCAGTATTTT	CAWSETYTDTQYF	NA	NA	TRBV30	TRBJ2-3
TGCGCCAGCAGCCCCCTAACTAGTCCGGGCACCGGGGAGCTGTTTTTT	CASSPLTSPGTGELFF	NA	once	TRBV5-1	TRBJ2-2
TGTGCCAGCAGCGGCGGGGGTCGGAGCGAGCAGTACTTC	CASSGGGRSEQYF	TRBD2	once	TRBV9	TRBJ2-7
TGCGCCAGCAGCCCAACAGGGGGCGTAGAGACCCAGTACTTC	CASSPTGGVETQYF	TRBD1	NA	TRBV4-1	TRBJ2-5
TGTGCCAGTAGACGGGCCGGGGAAACGAACACCGGGGAGCTGTTTTTT	CASRRAGETNTGELFF	NA	NA	TRBV19	TRBJ2-2